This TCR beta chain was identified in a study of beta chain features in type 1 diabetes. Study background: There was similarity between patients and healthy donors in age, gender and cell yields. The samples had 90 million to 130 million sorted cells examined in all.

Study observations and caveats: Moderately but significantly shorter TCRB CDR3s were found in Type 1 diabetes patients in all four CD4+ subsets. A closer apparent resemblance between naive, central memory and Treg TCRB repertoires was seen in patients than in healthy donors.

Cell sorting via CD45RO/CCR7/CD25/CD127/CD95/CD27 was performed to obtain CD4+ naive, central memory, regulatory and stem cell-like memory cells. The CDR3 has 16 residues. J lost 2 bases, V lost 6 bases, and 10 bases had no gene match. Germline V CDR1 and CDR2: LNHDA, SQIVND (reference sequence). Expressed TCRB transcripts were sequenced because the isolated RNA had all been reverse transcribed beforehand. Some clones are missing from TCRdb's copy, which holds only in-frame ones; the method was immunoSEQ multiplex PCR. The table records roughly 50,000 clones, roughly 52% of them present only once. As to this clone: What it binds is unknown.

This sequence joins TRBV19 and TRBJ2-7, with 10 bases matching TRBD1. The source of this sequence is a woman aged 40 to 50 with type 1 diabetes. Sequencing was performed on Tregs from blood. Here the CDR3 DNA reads TGTGCCAGTAGGGCTGGTCGGGGACAGGGGACCTACGAGCAGTACTTC. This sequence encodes CASRAGRGQGTYEQYF.